This T cell receptor (beta chain) originates from a study of T cell repertoires in cytomegalovirus infection. This clonotype was seen a few times. The germline CDR1 and CDR2 sequences are KGHSH and LQKENI. The CDR3 runs 16 residues. Trimming at V came to 0 bases and at J to 6 bases, leaving 8 bases not matched to a gene. TCRdb re-analysed the reads in MiXCR, keeping a single row per CDR3 protein. The repertoire holds 250,000 to 300,000 distinct CDR3 sequences, about a sixth seen once, with over 40% in the top ten. Specimen: CD8+ T cells from PBMCs. The J gene is TRBJ1-5, the V gene TRBV18, with 7 positions matching TRBD1. This sequence originates from a human donor in good health (CMV status not recorded). Some clones in this sample may be carry-over from other donors' samples. CDR3 protein: CASSPPVRGRTQPQHF. The CDR3 bases are TGTGCCAGCTCACCACCGGTTAGGGGGCGGACTCAGCCCCAGCATTTT. The whole variable domain, filled in from reference TRBV18 and TRBJ1-5, reads NAGVMQNPRHLVRRRGQEARLRCSPMKGHSHVYWYRQLPEEGLKFMVYLQKENIIDESGMPKERFSAEFPKEGPSILRIQQVVRGDSAAYFCASSPPVRGRTQPQHFGDGTRLSIL.